These 19 T cell receptor beta chains came from one sample sequenced in a study of identical twins. Each CDR3 protein is one row after TCRdb ran MiXCR on the 5' RACE reads. The data show roughly 1,500,000 distinct CDR3 sequences, about 31% seen once. The sequenced sample consisted of cord blood. All receptors come from a newborn girl in good health.

The rearrangement joins TRBV28 to TRBJ2-1; tentative D call: TRBD2 (6 bases). Trimming removed 2 bases at V and 6 bases at J, with 14 bases between. Germline CDR1 and CDR2: MDHEN and SYDVKM. The length of the CDR3 is 15 residues. CDR3 nucleotides: TGTGCCAGCAGTTTAACCAGCGGGCCCCGCAATGAGCAGTTCTTC. It encodes CASSLTSGPRNEQFF.

This clonotype was seen more than once but under ten times. V and J are TRBV4-1 and TRBJ2-1; 9 bases are shared with TRBD2. The tail of the sequence fits TRBJ2-7 better, so the J call may be wrong. The CDR3 contains 15 residues. Per the germline V gene, CDR1 is MGHRA and CDR2 is YSYEKL. The DNA of the CDR3 is TGCGCCAGCAGCCAAATGGCGGGGGGGTACAATGAGCAGTACTTC. Its protein is CASSQMAGGYNEQYF.

A note on this clonotype: The junction does not match germline at one end; this may be a read error. The chain links TRBV7-7 to TRBJ2-1; weak D call: TRBD1 (6 bases). The CDR3 runs 14 residues. The germline CDR1 and CDR2 sequences are SSHAT and FNYEAQ (reference sequence). The CDR3 protein is CASSLELGHNEQFF. Here the CDR3 DNA reads TGTGCTAGCAGCTTAGAGTTGGGACATAATGAGCAGTTCTTC.

This chain joins TRBV7-2 and TRBJ1-1; D is unresolved. Germline values: CDR1 SGHTA, CDR2 FQGNSA. The CDR3 is 13 amino acids. V lost 1 base and J 6 bases, leaving 9 bases between the germline ends. The CDR3 loop is CASSLGRSSEAFF. CDR3 sequence (DNA): TGTGCCAGCAGCTTAGGCAGGTCGTCTGAAGCTTTCTTT.

This clonotype was found a few times. V usage is TRBV19 and J usage is TRBJ1-5; D is ambiguous. The V end was cut by 1 base, the J end by 2 bases, with 9 bases between. This CDR3 is 15 amino acids long. The germline gives CDR1 LNHDA, CDR2 SQIVND (reference sequence). In DNA, the CDR3 is TGTGCCAGTAGTATAGGAGGAATGGGCAATCAGCCCCAGCATTTT. Translating it yields CASSIGGMGNQPQHF.

This clonotype was recorded once. V gene TRBV20-1 combines with J gene TRBJ1-5, with D uncertain. Germline V gives CDR1 DFQATT, CDR2 SNEGSKA (reference sequence). This CDR3 comprises 15 residues. The V end lost 0 bases, the J end lost 3 bases, and 12 bases lay between the germline ends. CDR3 nucleotides: TGCAGTGCTAGAGATGGTAAGGGAGACAATCAGCCCCAGCATTTT. It yields the protein CSARDGKGDNQPQHF.

In its sample, this clonotype was seen a few times. V usage is TRBV5-1 and J usage is TRBJ1-1; 7 nucleotides line up with TRBD1. The CDR3 consists of 15 residues. CDR1 is SGHRS and CDR2 is YFSETQ in the germline V gene. After removal of 4 bases from V and 4 bases from J, the junction contained 10 bases not matched to a gene. The CDR3 reads CASSPTTGLSTEAFF. For the CDR3, the DNA is TGCGCCAGCAGCCCCACGACAGGGTTGAGCACTGAAGCTTTCTTT.

The chain is built from TRBV5-1 and TRBJ2-1; TRBD2 matches at 7 bases. CDR1 SGHRS and CDR2 YFSETQ come from the germline V gene. The junction had 14 bases not matched to a gene; V was cut back by 3 bases and J by 8 bases. This CDR3 is built from 16 residues. This CDR3 is CASSWGGSLKFDEQFF. As DNA, the CDR3 is TGCGCCAGCAGCTGGGGGGGTAGCTTGAAATTCGATGAGCAGTTCTTC.

This clonotype appeared many times. The V and J genes are TRBV20-1 and TRBJ2-7; D gene ambiguous. V was trimmed by 3 bases and J by 2 bases, leaving 5 bases between them. The germline gives CDR1 DFQATT, CDR2 SNEGSKA (reference sequence). The CDR3 totals 11 residues. CDR3 residues: CSARPTYEQYF. The DNA of the CDR3 is TGCAGTGCTAGGCCTACCTACGAGCAGTACTTC.

Notes on this clonotype: A much bigger clone sits one base away, suggesting this may be a read error. The chain links TRBV4-2 to TRBJ2-3, with TRBD2 matching 9 bases. CDR3 length: 15 amino acids. Germline-derived CDR1 and CDR2 are LGHNA and YNFKEQ. CDR3: CASSQGGLASDTRYF. CDR3 coding DNA: TGTGCCAGCAGCCAAGGGGGACTAGCATCAGATACGCGGTATTTT.

This clonotype has just a few counts. V usage is TRBV20-1 and J usage is TRBJ2-1; 9 nucleotides agree with TRBD2. The CDR3 totals 13 residues. The germline V gene has CDR1 DFQATT and CDR2 SNEGSKA (reference sequence). J lost 7 bases, V lost 6 bases, and 7 bases had no gene match. CDR3 in DNA: TGCAGTGCCTGGCGGGGGGGGACTAATGAGCAGTTCTTC. Protein product: CSAWRGGTNEQFF.

This sequence joins TRBV12-3 or TRBV12-4 and TRBJ2-6; D remains unclear. The V gene lost 1 base and the J gene lost 0 bases, with 10 bases spanning the gap. The CDR3 runs to 17 residues. The chain's CDR3 is CASSLGTPSSGANVLTF. Written as DNA, the CDR3 is TGTGCCAGCAGTTTAGGCACACCCTCCTCTGGGGCCAACGTCCTGACTTTC.

In this sample, this clonotype turned up a few times. The gene calls are TRBV29-1 and TRBJ2-5, with 8 bases that match TRBD1. The trim removed 6 bases at V and 4 bases at J, leaving 4 bases unmatched. Germline V gene sequence: CDR1 SQVTM, CDR2 ANQGSEA. The CDR3 consists of 12 residues. The CDR3 DNA follows: TGCAGCGTCCCAGGGGGCGGAGAGACCCAGTACTTC. Amino acids: CSVPGGGETQYF.

In regard to this clonotype: One junction end disagrees with the germline gene, perhaps due to a read error. The rearrangement links TRBV5-1 to TRBJ2-1; possibly TRBD2 for D (5 bases). Germline CDR1 is SGHRS and CDR2 is YFSETQ. The CDR3 runs to 13 residues. CDR3 region: CVSSLGDYNEQFF. The DNA of the CDR3 is TGCGTCAGCAGCTTGGGAGACTACAATGAGCAGTTCTTC. Using reference TRBV5-1 and TRBJ2-1 for the parts outside the CDR3, the full variable domain is KAGVTQTPRYLIKTRGQQVTLSCSPISGHRSVSWYQQTPGQGLQFLFEYFSETQRNKGNFPGRFSGRQFSNSRSEMNVSTLELGDSALYLCVSSLGDYNEQFFGPGTRLTVL.

This clonotype was counted a few times. CDR3: CASRPQGYLNSGANVLTF. The DNA of the CDR3 is TGTGCCAGCAGACCTCAGGGCTACCTCAACTCTGGGGCCAACGTCCTGACTTTC. J is TRBJ2-6 and V is TRBV6-1; D may be TRBD1 (5 bases). The V gene's germline CDR1 is MNHNS and CDR2 SASEGT. V lost 6 bases and J 0 bases, leaving 18 bases between the germline ends. The CDR3 spans 18 residues.

This clonotype has just one count. A much larger clone differs by one base, so this may be a read error. DNA of the CDR3: TGCAGCGTCAATCGGGGGGCGCTTTACAATGAGCAGTTCTTC. As protein: CSVNRGALYNEQFF. This chain connects TRBV29-1 to TRBJ2-1; D is possibly TRBD2 (7 bases). Trimming took 6 bases from V and 4 from J, leaving 16 bases between them. CDR1 and CDR2 (germline): SQVTM, ANQGSEA. The CDR3 is 14 amino acids.

This clonotype turned up a few times. This chain joins TRBV5-1 and TRBJ2-1, with 10 nucleotides matching TRBD1. V lost 4 bases and J lost 2; bases outside the gene matches: 3. Germline V gene lookup returns CDR1 SGHRS and CDR2 YFSETQ. This CDR3 comprises 15 residues. This chain's CDR3 is CASSATGGPYNEQFF. DNA for the CDR3: TGCGCCAGCAGCGCGACAGGGGGCCCCTACAATGAGCAGTTCTTC.

The V and J genes are TRBV30 and TRBJ1-2, with D uncertain. V gave up 0 bases and J gave up 4 bases, with 12 bases separating them. The CDR3 totals 14 residues. Germline CDR1 is GTSNPN and CDR2 is SVGIG (reference sequence). The CDR3 DNA sequence: TGTGCCTGGAGTGTATTCGAGGATTCCTATGGCTACACCTTC. Its protein product is CAWSVFEDSYGYTF.

This clonotype was detected a few times. V and J are TRBV5-1 and TRBJ2-7; no clear D. The length of the CDR3 is 15 residues. Germline V gives CDR1 SGHRS, CDR2 YFSETQ. Trimming pared 1 base from V and 5 bases from J, leaving 16 bases between. The CDR3 region is CASSLWRPSFHEQYF. The CDR3 region has the DNA TGCGCCAGCAGCTTGTGGCGCCCCTCATTCCACGAGCAGTACTTC.